This T cell receptor (beta chain) was sequenced during a study of post-analysis software for immune sequencing data. Study conclusions and caveats: In patients, about 5 TRBV segments were more frequent than in controls, with TRBV5-6, TRBV5-1 and TRBV20-1 among them.

The table lists this clonotype with a few counts. As yet, its antigen is unknown. TCR beta cDNA libraries included unique molecular identifiers. From the PCR reads, TCRdb called clonotypes with MiXCR, one entry per CDR3 protein. The table has hundreds of thousands of distinct CDR3 sequences, roughly 45% seen once. Germline assignment: CDR1 SGHTA and CDR2 FQGNSA. Trimming removed 0 bases from V and 0 bases from J, with 11 bases in between. The CDR3 is 16 residues long. The sample was blood. The chain has TRBV7-2 and TRBJ1-2, with TRBD1 as a possible D gene (5 bases). This TCR was recovered from a girl aged 10-17 years with multiple sclerosis. Here the CDR3 DNA reads TGTGCCAGCAGCTTAGCCCCGGGGCAGGCTAACTATGGCTACACCTTC. Translated: CASSLAPGQANYGYTF.